These 5 T cell receptor delta chains were all obtained from the same sample, sequenced in a study of gamma-delta chains in newborns, infants, children. TCRdb re-identified clones in the reads via CATT. The profile shows 8,500 to 13,000 delta-chain clones, approximately 10% of them singletons. Sample: blood. Receptors were obtained from a child who was a newborn, infant or young child, either healthy, febrile or measles-vaccinated (not recorded which).

As for this clone: A far larger clone is one nucleotide away, so this likely arose from a read error. The rearrangement links TRDV1 to TRDJ1, with 12 bases fitting TRDD3. The trim removed 2 bases at V and 3 bases at J, leaving 16 bases unmatched. From germline, CDR1 is TSWWSYY and CDR2 QGS. The CDR3 is 20 residues long. The CDR3 here is CALGETPVPGTGGYPDKLIF. The CDR3 DNA follows: TGTGCTCTTGGGGAAACTCCGGTCCCCGGTACTGGGGGATACCCCGATAAACTCATCTTT.

This clone was found a few times. V usage is TRDV1 and J usage is TRDJ1; the D call may be TRDD2 or TRDD3 (5 bases each). V dropped 5 bases and J dropped 2 bases, with 21 bases sitting between them. CDR3 length: 17 residues. Per the germline V gene, CDR1 is TSWWSYY and CDR2 is QGS. The CDR3 region has the DNA TGTGCTCTTGGGATCCTTCGGAGGGATCTTGGTACCGATAAACTCATCTTT. Amino acid sequence: CALGILRRDLGTDKLIF.

The table lists this clone with a few counts. The sample contains more than one DNA sequence encoding this CDR3. V and J are TRDV2 and TRDJ3; 13 bases line up with TRDD3. Germline V gives CDR1 GEAIGNYY, CDR2 EKD. The J segment lost 0 bases and the V segment lost 3 bases, leaving 7 bases of the junction unmatched. The CDR3 length is 20 residues. Here the CDR3 DNA reads TGTGCCTGTGACGCTATACTGGGGGATACGAGCTCCTGGGACACCCGACAGATGTTTTTC. This gives the protein CACDAILGDTSSWDTRQMFF.

This clone counts as medium-sized. V usage is TRDV2 and J usage is TRDJ3, with TRDD3 matching over 12 bases. V lost 3 bases and J lost 3; bases outside the gene matches: 8. This CDR3 has 19 amino acids. Germline V lookup: CDR1 GEAIGNYY, CDR2 EKD. The CDR3 DNA reads as TGTGCCTGTGACGTACTGGGGGATACTCCTGACTGGGACACCCGACAGATGTTTTTC. This gives the protein CACDVLGDTPDWDTRQMFF.

Note on this clone: This may stem from a read error, because a much larger clone lies one nucleotide away. Within the sample, other DNA sequences also encode this same CDR3. The V and J genes are TRDV2 and TRDJ1; no definite D call. The CDR3 extends over 15 amino acids. Germline values: CDR1 GEAIGNYY, CDR2 EKD. The DNA of the CDR3 is TGTGCCTGCGACACCGTCGGAAGGTCGCCCGATAAACTCATCTTT. This gives the protein CACDTVGRSPDKLIF.